This T cell receptor (beta chain) derives from a study of CD8 T cells in ankylosing spondylitis. General study points: One TCR beta motif, made up of eight or nine highly homologous variants, appeared characteristic of ankylosing spondylitis blood. CD8+ cells made up the disease-linked clones, which were relatively rare in peripheral blood. In reactive arthritis synovial fluid and blood, some motif variants had been reported before.

The TCR beta libraries were generated through quantitative 5'-RACE incorporating molecular barcodes. TCRdb passed the 5' RACE reads through MiXCR, listing each CDR3 protein once. The table lists approximately 340,000 distinct CDR3 sequences, 14% to 15% of them singletons, with approximately 0.99% in the top ten. This CDR3 contains 12 residues. The V gene lost 2 bases and the J gene lost 10 bases, with 13 bases spanning the gap. CDR1 is SQVTM, CDR2 ANQGSEA, per germline. About this clonotype itself: Its antigen is still unknown.

The TCR was taken from a male donor with ankylosing spondylitis or in good health (not recorded which). Sample: blood, either unsorted or a sorted T cell fraction (not recorded which). This chain joins TRBV29-1 and TRBJ2-3; a weak D match, TRBD1 (5 bases). The CDR3 sequence: CSVERQGWAQYF. The CDR3 DNA reads TGCAGCGTTGAACGGCAGGGATGGGCGCAGTATTTT.